What follows are 29 T cell receptor beta chains derived from one specimen sequenced in a study of a mutant IDH1 vaccine in newly diagnosed glioma. Sequencing used immunoSEQ multiplex PCR; TCRdb keeps in-frame clones, though not all of them. Of fewer than 90,000 clones detected, approximately 84% appear once; the ten largest clones hold less than 15%. These receptors lack a known antigen. Time point of the sample: week 35, safety follow-up. A single vaccine dose contained 300 ug of mutant IDH1 20-mer peptide, and topical imiquimod was used with it. The sequenced sample was PBMCs, obtained from a glioma patient whose treatment included an IDH1 peptide vaccine. The receptor set was obtained from a man younger than 35 with glioma.

V is TRBV12-5 and J is TRBJ2-7; D ambiguous. CDR1 is LGHNT and CDR2 is FRNRAP in the germline V gene. This CDR3 has 12 amino acids. V dropped 3 bases and J dropped 0 bases, with 3 bases sitting between them. The CDR3 spells CASGLYSYEQYF. The CDR3 DNA sequence: TGTGCTAGTGGTTTATACTCCTACGAGCAGTACTTC. Combining the CDR3 with reference TRBV12-5 and TRBJ2-7 gives the whole variable domain DARVTQTPRHKVTEMGQEVTMRCQPILGHNTVFWYRQTMMQGLELLAYFRNRAPLDDSGMPKDRFSAEMPDATLATLKIQPSEPRDSAVYFCASGLYSYEQYFGPGTRLTVT.

The chain recombines TRBV7-2 with TRBJ1-4, with 7 bases lining up with TRBD1. CDR3 size: 16 residues. The junction had 6 bases not matched to a gene; V was cut back by 5 bases and J by 0 bases. The V gene's germline CDR1 is SGHTA and CDR2 FQGNSA. The CDR3 spells CASSPGTVPTNEKLFF. DNA of the CDR3: TGTGCCAGCAGCCCCGGGACAGTCCCAACTAATGAAAAACTGTTTTTT.

This rearrangement joins TRBV19 to TRBJ2-1, with D perhaps TRBD1 (6 bases). Germline V lookup: CDR1 LNHDA, CDR2 SQIVND (reference sequence). V was trimmed by 3 bases and J by 10 bases, leaving 10 bases between them. This CDR3 comprises 12 residues. The CDR3 region has the DNA TGTGCCAGTAGTATTCAGGGGATCGAGCAGTTCTTC. It translates to CASSIQGIEQFF.

The chain combines TRBV6-5 with TRBJ1-2, with a weak D call TRBD1 (5 bases). Trimming removed 0 bases from V and 2 bases from J, with 7 bases in between. The CDR3 consists of 14 residues. CDR1 and CDR2 from the germline V gene are MNHEY and SVGAGI. CDR3 in DNA: TGTGCCAGCAGTTACTCAAGGGGAAACTATGGCTACACCTTC. Its protein product is CASSYSRGNYGYTF.

This clone has more than one count but fewer than ten. J is TRBJ1-2 and V is TRBV5-4; 7 nucleotides align to TRBD1. J lost 7 bases, V lost 0 bases, and 6 bases had no gene match. Germline CDR1 and CDR2: SGHNT and YYREEE (reference sequence). The CDR3 extends over 14 amino acids. The CDR3, as DNA: TGTGCCAGCAGCTTGGAGACAGGGTTGGGTGGCTACACCTTC. Amino acids: CASSLETGLGGYTF. The complete variable domain, with remaining parts taken from reference TRBV5-4 and TRBJ1-2, reads ETGVTQSPTHLIKTRGQQVTLRCSSQSGHNTVSWYQQALGQGPQFIFQYYREEENGRGNFPPRFSGLQFPNYSSELNVNALELDDSALYLCASSLETGLGGYTFGSGTRLTVV.

This clone was seen once. J is TRBJ1-3 and V is TRBV6-5; D not certain. V lost 4 bases to trimming and J lost 0 bases, with 13 bases between them. This CDR3 is 16 amino acids long. In germline, CDR1 is MNHEY, CDR2 SVGAGI. The CDR3 bases are TGTGCCAGCAGTTCACTCAAGGCAAGCTCTGGAAACACCATATATTTT. It is translated as CASSSLKASSGNTIYF.

V is TRBV5-1 and J is TRBJ1-2; 8 positions match TRBD1. V was pared by 1 base and J by 2 bases, with 1 base of the junction left unmatched. There are 14 residues in the CDR3. The germline V gene encodes CDR1 SGHRS and CDR2 YFSETQ. As DNA, the CDR3 is TGCGCCAGCAGCTTGCAGGGGGCGAACTATGGCTACACCTTC. Translated, it gives CASSLQGANYGYTF.

This clone was detected only a few times. The chain couples TRBV9 to TRBJ1-1; D call uncertain. Germline lookup yields CDR1 SGDLS and CDR2 YYNGEE. Trimming removed 4 bases from V and 1 base from J, with 11 bases in between. There are 14 residues in the CDR3. The CDR3 loop reads CASSYLTGNTEAFF. In DNA form, the CDR3 reads TGTGCCAGCAGCTACTTGACTGGGAACACTGAAGCTTTCTTT.

The V and J genes are TRBV7-9 and TRBJ1-1; no reliable D call. The germline gives CDR1 SEHNR, CDR2 FQNEAQ (reference sequence). CDR3 length equals 13 residues. Trimming took off 1 base at V and 7 bases at J, with 10 bases between the two ends. This chain's CDR3 is CASSLVGAVEAFF. The CDR3 region has the DNA TGTGCCAGCAGCTTAGTTGGCGCGGTTGAAGCTTTCTTT.

The chain joins TRBV19 to TRBJ2-7; tentatively, D is TRBD2 (6 bases). Looked up from germline, CDR1 is LNHDA and CDR2 is SQIVND (reference sequence). V lost 3 bases to trimming and J lost 3 bases, with 12 bases between them. CDR3 size: 14 residues. CDR3 DNA sequence: TGTGCCAGTAGTATTAGCGGCAGCCACTACGAGCAGTACTTC. Translated: CASSISGSHYEQYF.

Only a few counts were recorded for this clone. V is TRBV4-3 and J is TRBJ2-1; tentatively, D is TRBD1 (5 bases). Trimming cost V 0 bases and J 10 bases, with 16 bases left between them. The CDR3 runs to 15 residues. The germline CDR1 and CDR2 sequences are LGHNA and YSLEER. The CDR3 protein is CASSQDFGRPGEQFF. The CDR3, as DNA: TGCGCCAGCAGCCAAGATTTTGGTAGACCAGGGGAGCAGTTCTTC.

The V gene is TRBV6-1, the J gene TRBJ2-5; no firm D call. The CDR3 extends over 12 amino acids. With 3 bases removed from V and 5 bases from J, the gap between germline ends came to 7 bases. Germline CDR1 MNHNS, CDR2 SASEGT. DNA for the CDR3: TGTGCCAGCAGTGATTACAAGGAGACCCAGTACTTC. The encoded protein is CASSDYKETQYF.

The chain joins TRBV14 to TRBJ2-7; D uncertain. Germline V gene lookup returns CDR1 SGHDN and CDR2 FVKESK. Trimming removed 4 bases from V and 0 bases from J, with 7 bases in between. The CDR3 loop spans 13 amino acids. The CDR3 DNA is TGTGCCAGCAGCCTCCATAGCTCCTACGAGCAGTACTTC. Amino acid sequence: CASSLHSSYEQYF.

This chain uses TRBV6-5 with TRBJ2-5; D is possibly TRBD1 (6 bases). Germline CDR1 reads MNHEY; CDR2 reads SVGAGI. The length of the CDR3 is 13 residues. V lost 3 bases and J 5 bases, leaving 10 bases between the germline ends. The CDR3 here is CASSYWGLETQYF. The CDR3 bases are TGTGCCAGCAGTTATTGGGGGCTGGAGACCCAGTACTTC.

V usage is TRBV5-1 and J usage is TRBJ2-2; 7 bases fit TRBD1. Germline CDR1 SGHRS, CDR2 YFSETQ. Trimming removed 4 bases from V and 7 bases from J; junction bases left unmatched: 10. The CDR3 contains 15 residues. CDR3 in DNA: TGCGCCAGCAGCCCCGACAGGGTACTCTTCGGGGAGCTGTTTTTT. Translating gives CASSPDRVLFGELFF.

The V gene is TRBV10-3, the J gene TRBJ1-1; D gene uncertain. The CDR3 spans 13 residues. The germline V gene encodes CDR1 ENHRY and CDR2 SYGVKD. Trimming removed 4 bases at V and 1 base at J, with 7 bases between. The CDR3 bases are TGTGCCATCAGTGTAGAGAGGAACACTGAAGCTTTCTTT. This codes for CAISVERNTEAFF.

This clone has a single count. The chain recombines TRBV7-2 with TRBJ1-2; 7 bases agree with TRBD1. From germline, CDR1 is SGHTA and CDR2 FQGNSA. The CDR3 sequence is 15 residues long. V shed 4 bases, J shed 4 bases, and the junction held 9 bases outside the gene matches. The CDR3 reads CASSYSIGTAYGYTF. CDR3 DNA: TGTGCCAGCAGCTATTCAATAGGGACAGCCTATGGCTACACCTTC.

The genes are TRBV4-2 and TRBJ2-4, with D uncertain. V lost 1 base to trimming and J lost 0 bases, with 7 bases between them. CDR1 is LGHNA, CDR2 YNFKEQ, per germline. The CDR3 extends over 15 amino acids. CDR3 in amino acids: CASSQAELAKNIQYF. CDR3 bases: TGTGCCAGCAGCCAAGCGGAGTTAGCCAAAAACATTCAGTACTTC.

The chain links TRBV6-5 to TRBJ2-7; D is unresolved. The CDR3 runs 13 residues. The V end lost 4 bases, the J end lost 4 bases, and 11 bases lay between the germline ends. Germline V gives CDR1 MNHEY, CDR2 SVGAGI. The CDR3, as DNA: TGTGCCAGCAGTTTGAGGCAAAGATACGAGCAGTACTTC. It codes for CASSLRQRYEQYF.

The chain recombines TRBV13 with TRBJ2-7; D might be TRBD1 (6 bases). This CDR3 is built from 15 residues. Per germline, CDR1 PRHDT and CDR2 FYEKMQ (reference sequence). V shed 0 bases and J shed 0 bases, with 9 bases lying between them. The CDR3 DNA is TGTGCCAGCAGCTTAGGCAGGGGCTTCTCCTACGAGCAGTACTTC. Its translation is CASSLGRGFSYEQYF.

This chain uses TRBV4-3 with TRBJ2-2; TRBD2 agrees at 7 bases. V lost 3 bases, J lost 0 bases, and 1 base stayed unmatched. The CDR3 runs 15 residues. The germline V gene has CDR1 LGHNA and CDR2 YSLEER. CDR3 region: CASSHGTTNTGELFF. In nucleotides, the CDR3 is TGCGCCAGCAGCCACGGGACTACGAACACCGGGGAGCTGTTTTTT.

The rearrangement links TRBV7-8 to TRBJ1-5; D is perhaps TRBD1 (5 bases). V was clipped by 0 bases and J by 5 bases, with 8 bases between them. Germline V gene data show CDR1 as SGHVS and CDR2 as FQNEAQ. This CDR3 comprises 14 residues. In nucleotides, the CDR3 is TGTGCCAGCAGCTTAGCCAGGGAGGATCAGCCCCAGCATTTT. It is translated as CASSLAREDQPQHF.

The V gene is TRBV7-9, the J gene TRBJ2-7; unclear D gene. V was shortened by 3 bases and J by 0 bases, with 12 bases between the two germline ends. Germline CDR1 and CDR2: SEHNR and FQNEAQ (reference sequence). The CDR3 is 15 amino acids. CDR3 bases: TGTGCCAGCAGCTTCTCTTCTCAAGCCTCCTACGAGCAGTACTTC. Translation: CASSFSSQASYEQYF. Variable domain in full (rest from reference TRBV7-9 and TRBJ2-7): DTGVSQNPRHKITKRGQNVTFRCDPISEHNRLYWYRQTLGQGPEFLTYFQNEAQLEKSRLLSDRFSAERPKGSFSTLEIQRTEQGDSAMYLCASSFSSQASYEQYFGPGTRLTVT.

The rearrangement links TRBV5-8 to TRBJ1-5, with D unclear. Germline assignment: CDR1 SGHTS and CDR2 YDEGEE. V lost 4 bases to trimming and J lost 2 bases, with 10 bases between them. The CDR3 has 14 amino acids. The CDR3 spells CASSLDWGNQPQHF. The CDR3 DNA reads TGTGCCAGCAGCCTCGATTGGGGCAATCAGCCCCAGCATTTT.

This clone appeared once. The genes are TRBV27 and TRBJ1-1, with 7 bases lining up with TRBD1. The CDR3 has 15 amino acids. The V gene's germline CDR1 is MNHEY and CDR2 SMNVEV (reference sequence). V lost 6 bases and J lost 6; bases outside the gene matches: 13. The CDR3 DNA is TGTGCCAGCAGCTCCAGACAGGGAGGGTCGGCTGAAGCTTTCTTT. This gives the protein CASSSRQGGSAEAFF.

The CDR3 nucleotides are TGTGCCAGCAGCCGCGAAGTACCCGGGGAGCTGTTTTTT. It yields the protein CASSREVPGELFF. J is TRBJ2-2 and V is TRBV7-3; D is uncertain. The CDR3 is 13 amino acids. Trimming took off 5 bases at V and 6 bases at J, with 10 bases between the two ends. Germline V gives CDR1 SGHTA, CDR2 FQGTGA.

V usage is TRBV19 and J usage is TRBJ2-7, with D possibly being TRBD2 (5 bases). Trimming took 3 bases from V and 2 from J, leaving 14 bases between them. From germline, CDR1 is LNHDA and CDR2 SQIVND (reference sequence). The CDR3 consists of 15 residues. CDR3 in DNA: TGTGCCAGTAGTATGGTTCTTTACGGGGCCTACGAGCAGTACTTC. It yields the protein CASSMVLYGAYEQYF.

The V and J genes are TRBV5-4 and TRBJ2-5; D may be TRBD2 (6 bases). Germline V lookup: CDR1 SGHNT, CDR2 YYREEE (reference sequence). Trimming left V 3 bases short and J 1 base short, with 22 bases between. CDR3 size: 18 residues. CDR3 nucleotide sequence: TGTGCCAGCAGCTACGGCGGGACTCTAAGGGGACCCCAAGAGACCCAGTACTTC. Its translation: CASSYGGTLRGPQETQYF.

In DNA, the CDR3 is TGTGCCACCAGCACGGGACCCCACACTGAAGCTTTCTTT. Amino acids: CATSTGPHTEAFF. The chain combines TRBV15 with TRBJ1-1, with a weak D call TRBD1 (5 bases). This CDR3 is 13 amino acids long. The V end lost 4 bases, the J end lost 3 bases, and 9 bases lay between the germline ends. Germline CDR1 LNHNV, CDR2 YYDKDF (reference sequence).